The clone carrying this TCR beta chain was observed many times. The antigen is unknown. The data belong to a study of neurological immune-mediated disorders. One entry per CDR3 protein, called by TCRdb with MiXCR from the 5' RACE reads. The sample yields tens of thousands of distinct CDR3 sequences, approximately 3% seen once. Time point defined: longitudinal time-point 1 (baseline). The unsorted libraries were generated from a total of 2 million PBMCs, which had been stored in RNAlater at -80 C. The germline gives CDR1 LNHNV, CDR2 YYDKDF (reference sequence). The CDR3 runs to 15 residues. V shed 3 bases and J shed 2 bases, with 8 bases lying between them. Findings of the study overall: Repertoires from 18 of 34 multiple sclerosis patients grouped phylogenetically into a related-CDR3 cluster, suggesting a possible signature.

The chain employs TRBV15 and TRBJ2-6; the D gene is possibly TRBD1 (6 bases). The sequenced material came from PBMCs. This receptor was obtained from a woman between 55 and 75 years old with multiple sclerosis. The CDR3 reads CATSSTGTGANVLTF. CDR3 nucleotides: TGTGCCACCAGCAGCACAGGGACTGGGGCCAACGTCCTGACTTTC.